The 6 T cell receptor beta chains below come from one sample, sequenced in a study of blood T cell repertoires in COVID-19. Produced via immunoSEQ multiplex PCR; TCRdb's table is partial and in-frame only. The profile shows 130,000 or so clones, roughly 84% of them singletons. The sample was peripheral blood. These receptors were obtained from a man aged 25-45 years with COVID-19, enrolled during active disease.

The chain has TRBV3-1 (or the pseudogene TRBV3-2) and TRBJ1-2; D possibly corresponds to TRBD1 (6 bases). V was cut by 4 bases and J by 4 bases, with 13 bases left in between. CDR1 LGHDT and CDR2 YNNKEL come from the germline V gene (reference sequence). The CDR3 sequence is 14 residues long. The CDR3 DNA is TGTGCCAGCAGCCCCCGAGGGGGTGGCTATGGCTACACCTTC. This gives the protein CASSPRGGGYGYTF.

This clone showed up just a few times. This chain uses TRBV28 with TRBJ1-2, with TRBD1 matching 8 bases. The CDR3 length is 14 residues. Germline loops: CDR1 MDHEN, CDR2 SYDVKM. The V and J ends lost 7 bases and 4 bases, in that order; junction bases with no gene match: 8. CDR3 DNA sequence: TGTGCCAGCACCGAGGGACAGGAGACCTATGGCTACACCTTC. It is translated as CASTEGQETYGYTF.

This clone was counted once. The junction differs from germline at one of its ends, possibly a read error. This rearrangement joins TRBV2 to TRBJ2-4; TRBD1 aligns across 7 bases. CDR3 size: 12 residues. Germline V gene data show CDR1 as SNHLY and CDR2 as FYNNEI. CDR3 nucleotides: TGTGCCAGCAGTGGGAGCTCCGGGACAGAGGCCTTC. Its protein is CASSGSSGTEAF.

This clone was found many times. The chain has TRBV6-5 and TRBJ2-7; TRBD2 aligns across 12 bases. J lost 2 bases, V lost 5 bases, and 1 base had no gene match. CDR1 MNHEY and CDR2 SVGAGI come from the germline V gene. This CDR3 spans 14 amino acids. In nucleotides, the CDR3 is TGTGCCAGCAGTCTAGCGGGAGGGCCCTACGAGCAGTACTTC. Translated: CASSLAGGPYEQYF.

The chain has TRBV29-1 and TRBJ2-1; TRBD2 matches at 11 bases. The germline V gene has CDR1 SQVTM and CDR2 ANQGSEA. This CDR3 is 17 amino acids long. V gave up 4 bases and J gave up 1 base; unmatched junction bases: 9. The chain's CDR3 is CSVGGVAGGESYNEQFF. The CDR3, as DNA: TGCAGCGTTGGTGGGGTAGCGGGAGGGGAATCCTACAATGAGCAGTTCTTC.

The rearrangement uses TRBV27 and TRBJ2-7; maybe TRBD2 (6 bases). Trimming left V 3 bases short and J 5 bases short, with 11 bases between. CDR1 is MNHEY and CDR2 is SMNVEV in the germline V gene (reference sequence). This CDR3 is 13 amino acids long. The CDR3 sequence is CASSFSGVHEQYF. The CDR3 nucleotides read TGTGCCAGCAGTTTCTCGGGGGTCCACGAGCAGTACTTC.